This T cell receptor (beta chain) appears in the sequencing data of a study of blood T cell repertoires in COVID-19 (TCRdb year 2020). General notes on the study: Samples from collaborators originated in the United States, Italy and Spain and spanned both the acute and convalescent phases of COVID-19. The prospective study material was composed of cDNA or gDNA derived from T cells, B-cell-depleted T cells, or PBMCs. HLA class I and class II types, where available, came from metadata supplied by the sample provider rather than from assay-based typing. Samples came from the ongoing ImmuneRACE study (first 160 participants) plus 1,254 subjects from 6 global collaborators. Subjects who had been exposed to COVID-19, were actively infected with it, or had recovered from it provided the deeply sampled blood TCRbeta repertoires that made up the dataset. A de-identified subject ID, COVID-19 status, age in years and sex were almost always included in the sample metadata. The repertoires were released in a freely available public database intended as a resource for research on the immune response to SARS-CoV-2.

V drops 2 bases and J drops 0 bases, leaving 10 bases in between. CDR1 and CDR2 are read off the germline V gene as MGHDK and SYGVNS. Reading from cysteine to phenylalanine, the CDR3 counts 16 amino acids. Just the 48-base CDR3 DNA is kept, in frame starting at base 1. Another Seattle source contributed samples from volunteer blood donors who had recovered from COVID-19. Collaborating institutions collected whole blood in K2EDTA tubes following their own protocols. Collaborator samples were shipped for TCRbeta analysis as frozen whole blood, isolated PBMCs, or DNA extracted from either sample type. General study outcomes and caveats: Clinical and demographic metadata were provided uncurated, with the amount varying by source and participant.

Concerning this clone itself: This receptor's antigen is unknown. Base-call qualities are not available, and no considerably larger clone is one nucleotide away.

TCRbeta CDR3 regions were amplified from genomic DNA by means of the immunoSEQ Assay, a bias-controlled multiplex PCR. Per the original workflow: Nucleated cell counts per sample were estimated from amplification of reference gene primers within the assay. Sequence reads were collapsed and filtered to measure the absolute abundance of every unique TCRbeta CDR3 rearrangement. For each sample, productive Simpson clonality was calculated as the square root of Simpson's diversity index over productive rearrangements. TCRdb carries this immuneACCESS record with in-frame sequences only. Its versions omit some clonotypes, under half of them owing to an unresolved V gene in the studies checked, with the rest unexplained. That table is the source of V, J and clone size, and D and trimming were worked out from the DNA. The sample table contains more than 150,000 clones; only one count was recorded for approximately 90% of them. Of the sample, roughly 0.9% is held by the ten largest clones.

The rearranged segments are TRBV25-1 and TRBJ1-4; the D gene is not confidently resolved. The sequence derives from a woman aged 18-29 years who had recovered from COVID-19. Material: peripheral blood. The nucleotide sequence is TGTGCCAGCAGTGAACTGTACGGTGCAACTAATGAAAAACTGTTTTTT. Its protein product is CASSELYGATNEKLFF.